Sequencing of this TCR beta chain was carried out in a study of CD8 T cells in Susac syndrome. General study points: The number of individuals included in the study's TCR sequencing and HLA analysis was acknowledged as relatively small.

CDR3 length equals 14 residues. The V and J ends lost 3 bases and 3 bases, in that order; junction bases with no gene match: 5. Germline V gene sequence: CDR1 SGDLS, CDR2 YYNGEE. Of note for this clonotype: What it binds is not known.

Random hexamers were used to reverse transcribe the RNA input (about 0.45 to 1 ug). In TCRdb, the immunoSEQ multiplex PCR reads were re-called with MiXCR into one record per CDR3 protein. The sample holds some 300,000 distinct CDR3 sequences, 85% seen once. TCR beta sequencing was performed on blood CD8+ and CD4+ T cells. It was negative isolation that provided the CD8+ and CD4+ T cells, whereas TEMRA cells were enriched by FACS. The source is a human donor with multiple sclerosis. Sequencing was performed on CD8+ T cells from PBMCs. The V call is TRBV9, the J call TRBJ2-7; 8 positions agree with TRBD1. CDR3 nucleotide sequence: TGTGCCAGCAGCGCTCAGGACAGGGACTACGAGCAGTACTTC. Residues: CASSAQDRDYEQYF.